A selection of T cell receptor beta chains follows, all from one sample in a study of T-cell reconstitution after alpha-beta-depleted transplantation in children. TCRdb called the PCR reads again in MiXCR, with one record for every CDR3 protein. Here the sample spans hundreds of thousands of distinct CDR3 sequences, over 10% being singletons. The source was PBMCs, mostly from graft donor cells, collected 360 days after TCRalphabeta/CD19-depleted stem cell transplant. All receptors come from a male patient younger than 18 who had a stem cell transplant for acute myeloid leukemia, so the T cells may come from the graft donor. Each CDR3 is given with its conserved first and last residue. D genes are given only for firm matches. The size field is filled for only some rows; it gives once, few, many or a size class.

TRBJ2-7,TRBV7-2,many,TRBD2,TGTGCCAGCAGCTTAGGCCCTACTAGCGGGAGCTACGAGCAGTACTTC,CASSLGPTSGSYEQYF
TRBJ2-1,TRBV7-3,NA,TRBD2,TGTGCCAGCAGCTTAAAAGGCGGGAGACCCTACAATGAGCAGTTCTTC,CASSLKGGRPYNEQFF
TRBJ2-7,TRBV7-2,NA,NA,TGTGCCAGCAGCTTAGGAGGACACACCTACGAGCAGTACTTC,CASSLGGHTYEQYF
TRBJ2-3,TRBV14,few,TRBD2,TGTGCCAGCAGCCAAGAAGGTGTGGGGACTAGCGTGGCGGGCACAGATACGCAGTATTTT,CASSQEGVGTSVAGTDTQYF
TRBJ1-4,TRBV18,NA,NA,TGTGCCAGCTCACCTAGGCAACAGGCGGAACTGTTTTTT,CASSPRQQAELFF
TRBJ2-1,TRBV20-1,NA,TRBD2,TGCAGTGCCACCGGGACTAGCGGGAGGGGGGAATTCTATGAGCAGTTCTTC,CSATGTSGRGEFYEQFF
TRBJ2-3,TRBV11-2,few,NA,TGTGCCAGCAGCTTTAGCGGCCGCACAGATACGCAGTATTTT,CASSFSGRTDTQYF
TRBJ2-7,TRBV20-1,NA,TRBD1,TGCAGTGCCGACCGGACAGGGGGCTACTACGAGCAGTACTTC,CSADRTGGYYEQYF
TRBJ2-1,TRBV7-8,NA,TRBD2,TGTGCCAGCAGCCGGACTAGCACTGAGCAGTTCTTC,CASSRTSTEQFF
TRBJ2-3,TRBV4-2,many,TRBD2,TGTGCCAGCAGCCAAGATATAGCGGGAGGGCCGGGAGATACGCAGTATTTT,CASSQDIAGGPGDTQYF
TRBJ2-3,TRBV18,NA,TRBD2,TGTGCCAGCCTCCCGGGACTAGCGGGCACAGATACGCAGTATTTT,CASLPGLAGTDTQYF
TRBJ2-1,TRBV6-2/TRBV6-3,NA,NA,TGTGCCAGCAGTTACTCGGCAGGTCAGATCTACAATGAGCAGTTCTTC,CASSYSAGQIYNEQFF
TRBJ2-7,TRBV2,NA,TRBD2,TGTGCCAGCAGCGGGGGGGGCTCCTACGAGCAGTACTTC,CASSGGGSYEQYF
TRBJ1-5,TRBV24-1,NA,NA,TGTGCCACCGGTCGCAATCAGCCCCAGCATTTT,CATGRNQPQHF
TRBJ2-7,TRBV28,few,TRBD2,TGTGCCAGCAGTTTACTGACTAGCGGGAGTTGGGCCGAGCAGTACTTC,CASSLLTSGSWAEQYF
TRBJ2-1,TRBV24-1,few,TRBD1,TGTGCCACCAGTGATTTGGACAGGGGATTTTACAATGAGCAGTTCTTC,CATSDLDRGFYNEQFF
TRBJ2-2,TRBV25-1,few,TRBD2,TGTGCCAGCAGTGCCCCTACCTTTCTAGCGGGAGTGCACACCGGGGAGCTGTTTTTT,CASSAPTFLAGVHTGELFF
TRBJ2-2,TRBV7-9,few,NA,TGTGCCAGCAGCCCGAGGACTACCCTCGGGGAGCTGTTTTTT,CASSPRTTLGELFF
TRBJ1-3,TRBV9,few,TRBD1,TGTGCCAGCAGCCCAGCCGGGACAGGGGGCAGAGGAAACACCATATATTTT,CASSPAGTGGRGNTIYF
TRBJ2-3,TRBV20-1,NA,NA,TGCAGTGCTAGATTCCGGGCCTTGGTTGATACGCAGTATTTT,CSARFRALVDTQYF
TRBJ2-7,TRBV5-1,few,NA,TGCGCCAGCAGCTTGGTTACAGGAAATTCCTACGAGCAGTACTTC,CASSLVTGNSYEQYF
TRBJ2-7,TRBV24-1,NA,NA,TGTGCCACCAGTGATTTCCGCAGGGGTAAAGGGGAGCAGTACTTC,CATSDFRRGKGEQYF
TRBJ2-7,TRBV10-3,many,TRBD2,TGTGCCATCGGACTAGCGACCCCCTACGAGCAGTACTTC,CAIGLATPYEQYF
TRBJ2-1,TRBV5-1,many,NA,TGCGCCAGCAGCTTGGCCCTAGGGAGCTCCTACAATGAGCAGTTCTTC,CASSLALGSSYNEQFF
TRBJ2-7,TRBV12-3/TRBV12-4,few,NA,TGTGCCAGCACCCTGGACAGACCCGGCTACGAGCAGTACTTC,CASTLDRPGYEQYF
TRBJ2-2,TRBV18,NA,NA,TGTGCCAGCTCACCACCTAGCAGGAACACCGGGGAGCTGTTTTTT,CASSPPSRNTGELFF
TRBJ1-1,TRBV20-1,NA,NA,TGCAGTGCTAGCTGGTTGCTCGGGGCTTTCTTT,CSASWLLGAFF
TRBJ2-3,TRBV5-1,NA,TRBD2,TGCGCCAGCAGCTTGACTAGCGGGACCACCTTGGGAGATACGCAGTATTTT,CASSLTSGTTLGDTQYF
TRBJ2-7,TRBV27,many,NA,TGTGCCAGCGGCCCTAACGGAGCCTACGAGCAGTACTTC,CASGPNGAYEQYF
TRBJ2-5,TRBV10-3,NA,TRBD2,TGTGCCACCGCGGGACTAGCGGGAGGGATAGAGACCCAGTACTTC,CATAGLAGGIETQYF
TRBJ2-7,TRBV19,NA,NA,TGTGCCAGTAGTATAGAGGGATTCTTTCACGGCGAGCAGTACTTC,CASSIEGFFHGEQYF
TRBJ2-2,TRBV11-2,few,NA,TGTGCCAGCAGCCCCACCCCCGGGTACCCCGGGGAGCTGTTTTTT,CASSPTPGYPGELFF
TRBJ1-1,TRBV3-1,NA,NA,TGTGCCAGCAGCCAAGGAGGAGCCCTGGGGGTAAAAGCTTTCTTT,CASSQGGALGVKAFF
TRBJ2-3,TRBV4-2,NA,TRBD2,TGTGCCAGCAGCCAAGTCACTAGCGGCACAGATACGCAGTATTTT,CASSQVTSGTDTQYF
TRBJ2-6,TRBV9,NA,NA,TGTGCCAGCAGCGTAGCAATGTACTCTGGGGCCAACGTCCTGACTTTC,CASSVAMYSGANVLTF
TRBJ2-7,TRBV12-3/TRBV12-4,many,NA,TGTGCCAGCAACCCAGGACTGGACTACTACGAGCAGTACTTC,CASNPGLDYYEQYF
TRBJ2-7,TRBV28,many,NA,TGTGCCAGCAGGTTCCTGGACAGACCAACCTACGAGCAGTACTTC,CASRFLDRPTYEQYF
TRBJ2-4,TRBV15,few,TRBD1,TGTGCCACCAGCAGCCCTTTAGGGGGCCAAAACATTCAGTACTTC,CATSSPLGGQNIQYF
TRBJ2-1,TRBV3-1,NA,NA,TGTGCCAGCAGCCAAGACATAGGGGAGCAGTTCTTC,CASSQDIGEQFF
TRBJ2-3,TRBV13,NA,NA,TGTGCCAGCAGAGAGAGAAGTGGCACAGATACGCAGTATTTT,CASRERSGTDTQYF
TRBJ1-1,TRBV12-3/TRBV12-4,many,NA,TGTGCCAGCAGGTTAAGAGCGAGAGACACTGAAGCTTTCTTT,CASRLRARDTEAFF
TRBJ2-7,TRBV7-9,few,TRBD2,TGTGCCAGCAGCTTCTTAGCGGGCCTCGTCTACGAGCAGTACTTC,CASSFLAGLVYEQYF
TRBJ2-7,TRBV11-1,NA,TRBD2,TGTGCCAGCAGCTTTCCCCCAGCCTCACTAGCGGTACTAACCTACGAGCAGTACTTC,CASSFPPASLAVLTYEQYF
TRBJ1-1,TRBV6-1,many,NA,TGTGCCAGCACTCTAGGCGGGACTGAAGCTTTCTTT,CASTLGGTEAFF
TRBJ1-3,TRBV21-1,few,NA,TGTGCCAGCACCCCGTACACCAGCTCTGGAAACACCATATATTTT,CASTPYTSSGNTIYF
TRBJ2-5,TRBV25-1,many,NA,TGTGCCAGCAGTACCAAGGGGGAGACCCAGTACTTC,CASSTKGETQYF
TRBJ2-1,TRBV5-1,NA,TRBD2,TGCGCCAGCAGCTTGGAGTTAGCGGGAGTGAATGAGCAGTTCTTC,CASSLELAGVNEQFF
TRBJ2-7,TRBV4-2,few,NA,TGTGCCAGCAGCCAACAACAGCTCTCCTACGAGCAGTACTTC,CASSQQQLSYEQYF
TRBJ2-7,TRBV29-1,many,TRBD1,TGCAGCGTTGGGGGGACAGGGTTCGGCTACGAGCAGTACTTC,CSVGGTGFGYEQYF
TRBJ2-7,TRBV12-3/TRBV12-4,NA,NA,TGTGCCAGCAGCCCAGGGAGGGGGGGGTTTTACGAGCAGTACTTC,CASSPGRGGFYEQYF
TRBJ2-2,TRBV4-3,few,NA,TGCGCCAGCAGCCAAGACCGCCTATCTAACACCGGGGAGCTGTTTTTT,CASSQDRLSNTGELFF
TRBJ1-4,TRBV15,many,TRBD1,TGTGCCACCAGCATCCGACAGGGGGCTAATGAAAAACTGTTTTTT,CATSIRQGANEKLFF
TRBJ2-1,TRBV7-9,NA,NA,TGTGCCAGCAGCTTTGTGGGACTGGCCGGTGAGCAGTTCTTC,CASSFVGLAGEQFF
TRBJ2-1,TRBV11-2,NA,NA,TGTGCCAGCAGCTTAATTTGCGGTTACACGTCTAGCTCCTACAATGAGCAGTTCTTC,CASSLICGYTSSSYNEQFF
TRBJ2-1,TRBV28,few,TRBD2,TGTGCCAGCAGCTGGGTAGCGGGAGGGCACTACAATGAGCAGTTCTTC,CASSWVAGGHYNEQFF
TRBJ2-3,TRBV30,few,NA,TGTGCCTGGAGTAATGAGGGGGATACGCAGTATTTT,CAWSNEGDTQYF
TRBJ2-3,TRBV4-3,NA,TRBD1,TGCGCCAGCAGCCAAGATCTGGACAGGCCTAGCACAGATACGCAGTATTTT,CASSQDLDRPSTDTQYF
TRBJ1-5,TRBV7-6,NA,NA,TGTGCCAGCAGCGGCCTAGGCAATCAGCCCCAGCATTTT,CASSGLGNQPQHF
TRBJ2-7,TRBV27,NA,TRBD2,TGTGCCAGCAGTGGGATGGGACTAGCGGGAGGGCCGAGGTACGAGCAGTACTTC,CASSGMGLAGGPRYEQYF